The present T cell receptor beta chain was sequenced within a study of blood T cell repertoires in COVID-19. In the study overall: Samples of COVID-19 (acute and convalescent) were obtained from the United States, Italy and Spain. Sources were T cells, B-cell-depleted T cells, or PBMCs; the material itself was cDNA or gDNA.

As originally analysed: Amplifying reference gene primers gave estimates of nucleated cell counts. Assay: immunoSEQ multiplex PCR; the TCRdb copy retains only in-frame clones and omits some. V and J calls and clone size are given by that table; D and trimming were obtained from the DNA. The sample holds approximately 500,000 clones; approximately 83% are singletons and the top ten take roughly 3.2%. The germline gives CDR1 MDHEN, CDR2 SYDVKM. CDR3 length: 19 amino acids. V was clipped by 2 bases and J by 6 bases, with 29 bases between them. The sequencing sample was made of peripheral blood. This chain uses TRBV28 with TRBJ2-7; the D gene is possibly TRBD2 (7 bases). This sequence originates from a human donor in a cohort sampled during active COVID-19. CDR3 residues: CASSLRRPGGAFKLSEQYF. In DNA, the CDR3 is TGTGCCAGCAGTTTAAGGAGGCCGGGGGGCGCGTTTAAACTGAGCGAGCAGTACTTC.